This T cell receptor (beta chain) was recorded in a study of cytomegalovirus exposure and HLA in healthy donors. In this sample, this clone turned up a few times. As yet, its antigen is unknown. Study-level points and caveats: A later examination showed that TCR association rates differed by HLA locus, with DRB1 most and HLA-C fewest. The study recorded fewer than 200 TCR beta chains that were cytomegalovirus-associated. The authors considered a cluster of highly shared sequence variants likely to be a sequencing artifact.

It was with 60 Vbeta and 13 Jbeta primers that the PCR ran. Libraries were prepared by immunoSEQ multiplex PCR; TCRdb keeps only in-frame clonotypes and omits some of them. Here the sample spans about 140,000 clones, 61% being singletons. While unrecorded immune exposures were likely, the donors were nominally healthy when sampled. Trimming cost V 2 bases and J 2 bases; bases outside gene matches: 3. The CDR3 loop spans 14 amino acids. Germline V gives CDR1 GTSNPN, CDR2 SVGIG (reference sequence). This chain uses TRBV30 with TRBJ1-3, with 7 bases identical to TRBD1. Sequencing input: PBMCs. This clonotype originated in a male donor in good health and CMV-seronegative. This CDR3 is CAWSTGTAGNTIYF. The CDR3 region has the DNA TGTGCCTGGAGTACGGGGACAGCTGGAAACACCATATATTTT.